This TCR beta chain emerged from a study of T cells in Graves' hyperthyroidism and ophthalmopathy. Ten or more counts support this clonotype. Its antigen is currently unknown. Out of approximately 10 ml of fresh peripheral blood came the PBMCs. TCR beta CDR3 sequences were amplified from RNA transcripts. When the TCR CDR3 underwent first-round RT-PCR, the HTBI primer set was used. TCRdb reprocessed the multiplex PCR reads via MiXCR and lists one record per CDR3 protein. Of a few hundred thousand distinct CDR3 sequences listed, roughly an eighth were seen once; the top ten hold approximately 5.3%. Overall study results and limits: From stable hyperthyroidism, ophthalmopathy was set apart by a 13 V-J model. In blood, most of the thyroid clonotypes expanded above 0.001 were also present. Ophthalmopathy was model-predicted a median roughly six months pre-onset.

The sample was blood. The receptor was derived from a woman between 18 and 30 years old with Graves' hyperthyroidism.

CDR3 sequence reads: CASSYTANQPQHF. As DNA, the CDR3 is TGTGCCAGCAGTTACACGGCGAATCAGCCCCAGCATTTT. The chain has TRBV6-6 and TRBJ1-5; D unclear. The CDR3 has 13 amino acids. The V gene's germline CDR1 is MNHNY and CDR2 SVGAGI (reference sequence). V was clipped by 2 bases and J by 4 bases, with 6 bases between them.